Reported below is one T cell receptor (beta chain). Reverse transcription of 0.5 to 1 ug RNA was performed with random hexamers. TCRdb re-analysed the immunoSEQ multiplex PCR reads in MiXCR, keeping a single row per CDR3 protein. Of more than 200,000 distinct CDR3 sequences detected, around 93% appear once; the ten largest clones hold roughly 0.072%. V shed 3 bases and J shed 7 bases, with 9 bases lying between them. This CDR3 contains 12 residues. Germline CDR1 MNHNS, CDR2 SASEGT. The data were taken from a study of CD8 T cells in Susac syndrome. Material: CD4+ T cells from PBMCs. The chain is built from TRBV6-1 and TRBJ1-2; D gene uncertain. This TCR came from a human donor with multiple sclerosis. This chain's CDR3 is CASSEGSAGYTF. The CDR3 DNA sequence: TGTGCCAGCAGTGAGGGCTCTGCTGGCTACACCTTC.